This T cell receptor (beta chain) was documented in a study of OX40 agonist ivuxolimab in advanced cancers. Study context: Enrolled patients in dose escalation had cancers that were hepatocellular carcinoma, melanoma, renal cell or head and neck cancer.

Some clones are missing from TCRdb's copy, which holds only in-frame ones; the method was immunoSEQ multiplex PCR. This sample yields roughly 80,000 clones, of which 93% are seen a single time; 6.2% belongs to the top ten. The V gene's germline CDR1 is MNHEY and CDR2 SMNVEV (reference sequence). J gave up 1 base and V 1 base, and 3 bases lay outside the gene matches. This CDR3 comprises 16 residues. Sequences were derived from CD4+ or CD8+ T cells sorted from blood, sampled in a trial of the OX40 agonist ivuxolimab. The origin of this receptor is an adult with an advanced solid tumor such as melanoma, head and neck, liver or kidney cancer. This sequence joins TRBV27 and TRBJ2-7; 11 bases are shared with TRBD2. This CDR3 reads CASSLFPSGGSYEQYF. The CDR3 region has the DNA TGTGCCAGCAGTTTATTTCCTAGCGGGGGGTCCTACGAGCAGTACTTC.